This T cell receptor beta chain was found in a study of blood T cell repertoires in COVID-19. Study information: Sites in the United States, Italy and Spain provided acute and convalescent COVID-19 samples.

From germline, CDR1 is SGHRS and CDR2 YFSETQ. Trimming shortened V by 0 bases and J by 5 bases, and 14 bases separated the two germline ends. This CDR3 is 15 amino acids long. Repertoires were generated with immunoSEQ multiplex PCR, while TCRdb's copy carries only in-frame clones and drops some. The sample records approximately 500,000 clones, 88% being singletons. Cohort allocation depended upon clinical history that participants reported. Material: PBMCs or T cells enriched from blood (not recorded which). This chain uses TRBV5-1 with TRBJ2-5, with D unclear. The TCR originated in a woman in her thirties or forties who had recovered from COVID-19. CDR3 amino acids: CASSLEAAVSETQYF. The CDR3 DNA sequence: TGCGCCAGCAGCTTGGAGGCGGCGGTTTCGGAGACCCAGTACTTC.